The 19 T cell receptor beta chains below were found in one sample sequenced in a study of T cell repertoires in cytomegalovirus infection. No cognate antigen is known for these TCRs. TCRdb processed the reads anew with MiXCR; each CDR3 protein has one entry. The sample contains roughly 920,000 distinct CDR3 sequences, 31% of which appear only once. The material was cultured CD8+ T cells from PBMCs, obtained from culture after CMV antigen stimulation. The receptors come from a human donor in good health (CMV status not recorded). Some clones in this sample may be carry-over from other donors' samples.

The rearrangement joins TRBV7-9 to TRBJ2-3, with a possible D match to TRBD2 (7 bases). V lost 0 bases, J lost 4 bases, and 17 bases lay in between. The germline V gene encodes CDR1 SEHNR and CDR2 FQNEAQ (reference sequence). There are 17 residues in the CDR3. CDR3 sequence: CASSLARRGGRADTQYF. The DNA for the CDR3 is TGTGCCAGCAGCTTAGCGCGGAGGGGGGGCCGCGCAGATACGCAGTATTTT.

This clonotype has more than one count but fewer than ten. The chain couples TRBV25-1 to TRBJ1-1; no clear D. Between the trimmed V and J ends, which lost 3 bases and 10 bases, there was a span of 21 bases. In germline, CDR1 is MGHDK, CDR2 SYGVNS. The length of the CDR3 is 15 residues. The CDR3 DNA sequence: TGTGCCAGCAGTGAGGGGAGACACTACCCACTGCGAGCTTTCTTT. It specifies CASSEGRHYPLRAFF.

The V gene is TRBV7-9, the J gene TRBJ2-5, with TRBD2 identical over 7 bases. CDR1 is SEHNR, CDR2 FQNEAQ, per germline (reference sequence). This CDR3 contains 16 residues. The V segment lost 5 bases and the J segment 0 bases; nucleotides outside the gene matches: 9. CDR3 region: CASSPPSGVYQETQYF. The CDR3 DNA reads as TGTGCCAGCAGCCCGCCCAGCGGGGTGTACCAAGAGACCCAGTACTTC.

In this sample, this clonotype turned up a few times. CDR3: CASSPDRGGSDYGYTF. The CDR3, as DNA: TGTGCCAGCAGCCCGGACAGGGGCGGGAGCGACTATGGCTACACCTTC. The chain carries TRBV7-9 and TRBJ1-2; 9 bases agree with TRBD1. This CDR3 has 16 amino acids. Per the germline V gene, CDR1 is SEHNR and CDR2 is FQNEAQ (reference sequence). V shed 5 bases, J shed 3 bases, and the junction held 10 bases outside the gene matches.

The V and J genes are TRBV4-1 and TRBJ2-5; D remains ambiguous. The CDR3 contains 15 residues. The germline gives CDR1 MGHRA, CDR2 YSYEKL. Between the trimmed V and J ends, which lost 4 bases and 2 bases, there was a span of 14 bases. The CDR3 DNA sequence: TGCGCCAGCAGCCTTATGGCGGAGAAACAAGAGACCCAGTACTTC. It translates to CASSLMAEKQETQYF.

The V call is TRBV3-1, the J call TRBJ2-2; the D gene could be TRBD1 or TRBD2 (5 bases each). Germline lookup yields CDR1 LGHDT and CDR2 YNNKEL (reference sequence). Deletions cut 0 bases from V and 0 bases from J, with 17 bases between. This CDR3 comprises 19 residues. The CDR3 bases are TGTGCCAGCAGCCAAGATGCCGTCCGGGGCCCCGCGAACACCGGGGAGCTGTTTTTT. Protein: CASSQDAVRGPANTGELFF.

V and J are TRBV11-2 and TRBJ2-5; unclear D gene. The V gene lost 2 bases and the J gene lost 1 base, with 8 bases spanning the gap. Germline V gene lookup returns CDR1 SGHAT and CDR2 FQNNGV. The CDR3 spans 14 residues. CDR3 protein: CASSLPDLQETQYF. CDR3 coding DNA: TGTGCCAGCAGCTTACCAGACCTCCAAGAGACCCAGTACTTC.

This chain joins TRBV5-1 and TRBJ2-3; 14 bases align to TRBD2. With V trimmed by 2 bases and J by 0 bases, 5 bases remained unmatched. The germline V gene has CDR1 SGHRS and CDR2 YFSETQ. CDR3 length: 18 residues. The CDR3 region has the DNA TGCGCCAGCAGCTTCGACGGGACTAGCGGGGGTAGCACAGATACGCAGTATTTT. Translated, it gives CASSFDGTSGGSTDTQYF.

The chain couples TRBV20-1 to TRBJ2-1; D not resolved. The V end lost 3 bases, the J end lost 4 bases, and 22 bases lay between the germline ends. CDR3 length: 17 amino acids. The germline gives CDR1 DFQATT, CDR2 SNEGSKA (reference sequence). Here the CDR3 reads CSASPLGAPYGYNEQFF. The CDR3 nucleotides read TGCAGTGCTAGTCCCCTGGGCGCCCCTTATGGGTACAATGAGCAGTTCTTC.

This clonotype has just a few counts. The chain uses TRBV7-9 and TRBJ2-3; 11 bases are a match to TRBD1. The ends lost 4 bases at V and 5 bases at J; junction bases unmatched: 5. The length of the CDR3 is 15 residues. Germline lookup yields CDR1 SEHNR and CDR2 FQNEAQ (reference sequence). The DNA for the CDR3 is TGTGCCAGCAGCTCACCCGGGACAGGGGGAGATACGCAGTATTTT. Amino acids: CASSSPGTGGDTQYF.

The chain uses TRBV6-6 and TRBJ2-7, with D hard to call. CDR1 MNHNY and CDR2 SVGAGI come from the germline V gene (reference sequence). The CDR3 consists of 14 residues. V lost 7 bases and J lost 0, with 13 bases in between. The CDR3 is CASTSPASSYEQYF. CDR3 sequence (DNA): TGTGCCAGCACCTCCCCAGCAAGCTCCTACGAGCAGTACTTC.

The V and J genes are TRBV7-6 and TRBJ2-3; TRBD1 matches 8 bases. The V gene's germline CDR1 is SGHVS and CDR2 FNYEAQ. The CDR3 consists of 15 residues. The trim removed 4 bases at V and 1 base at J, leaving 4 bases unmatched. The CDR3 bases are TGTGCCAGCAGCTATCGGACAGGGCGCACAGATACGCAGTATTTT. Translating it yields CASSYRTGRTDTQYF.

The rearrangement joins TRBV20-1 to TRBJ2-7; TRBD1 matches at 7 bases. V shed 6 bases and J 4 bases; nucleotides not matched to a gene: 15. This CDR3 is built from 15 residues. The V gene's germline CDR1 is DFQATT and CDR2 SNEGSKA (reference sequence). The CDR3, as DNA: TGCAGTGCCACTACAGGGGCCCTGAACCGATACGAGCAGTACGTC. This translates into CSATTGALNRYEQYV.

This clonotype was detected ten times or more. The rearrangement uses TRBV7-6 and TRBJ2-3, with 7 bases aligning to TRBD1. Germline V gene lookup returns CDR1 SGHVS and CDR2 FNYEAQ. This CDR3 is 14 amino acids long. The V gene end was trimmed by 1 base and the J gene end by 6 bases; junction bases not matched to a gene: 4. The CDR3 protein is CASSLGGGRDTQYF. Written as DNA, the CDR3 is TGTGCCAGCAGCTTAGGAGGGGGCAGGGATACGCAGTATTTT.

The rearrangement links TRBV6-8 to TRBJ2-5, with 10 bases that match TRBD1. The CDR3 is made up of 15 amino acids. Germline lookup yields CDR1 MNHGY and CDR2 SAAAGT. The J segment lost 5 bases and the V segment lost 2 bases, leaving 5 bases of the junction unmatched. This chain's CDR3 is CASSYKGQGIETQYF. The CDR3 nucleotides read TGTGCCAGCAGTTACAAGGGACAGGGGATCGAGACCCAGTACTTC.

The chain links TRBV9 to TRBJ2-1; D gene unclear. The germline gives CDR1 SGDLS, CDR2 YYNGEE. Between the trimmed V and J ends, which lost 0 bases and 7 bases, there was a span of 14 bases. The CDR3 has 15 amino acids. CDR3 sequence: CASSVGEVGLNEQFF. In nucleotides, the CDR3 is TGTGCCAGCAGCGTAGGTGAGGTAGGGTTAAATGAGCAGTTCTTC.

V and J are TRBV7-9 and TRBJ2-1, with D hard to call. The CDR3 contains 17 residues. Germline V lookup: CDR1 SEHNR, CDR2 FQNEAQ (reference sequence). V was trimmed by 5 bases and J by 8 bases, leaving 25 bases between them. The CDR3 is CASSPEALYGRSDEQFF. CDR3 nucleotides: TGTGCCAGCAGCCCAGAGGCGCTGTACGGCCGCAGCGATGAGCAGTTCTTC.

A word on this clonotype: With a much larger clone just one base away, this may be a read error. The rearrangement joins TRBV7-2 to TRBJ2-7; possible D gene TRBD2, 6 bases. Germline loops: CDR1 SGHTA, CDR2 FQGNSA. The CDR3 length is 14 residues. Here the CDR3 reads CANSYGGAAYEQYF. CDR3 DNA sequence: TGTGCCAACAGCTACGGAGGGGCAGCCTACGAGCAGTACTTC.

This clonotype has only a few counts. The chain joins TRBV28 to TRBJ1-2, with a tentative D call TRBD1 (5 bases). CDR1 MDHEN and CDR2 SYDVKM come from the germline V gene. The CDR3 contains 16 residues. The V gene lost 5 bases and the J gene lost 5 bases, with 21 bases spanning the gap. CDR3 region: CASSNTGTGDGYGYTF. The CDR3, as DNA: TGTGCCAGCAGTAACACCGGGACGGGGGACGGATATGGCTACACCTTC.